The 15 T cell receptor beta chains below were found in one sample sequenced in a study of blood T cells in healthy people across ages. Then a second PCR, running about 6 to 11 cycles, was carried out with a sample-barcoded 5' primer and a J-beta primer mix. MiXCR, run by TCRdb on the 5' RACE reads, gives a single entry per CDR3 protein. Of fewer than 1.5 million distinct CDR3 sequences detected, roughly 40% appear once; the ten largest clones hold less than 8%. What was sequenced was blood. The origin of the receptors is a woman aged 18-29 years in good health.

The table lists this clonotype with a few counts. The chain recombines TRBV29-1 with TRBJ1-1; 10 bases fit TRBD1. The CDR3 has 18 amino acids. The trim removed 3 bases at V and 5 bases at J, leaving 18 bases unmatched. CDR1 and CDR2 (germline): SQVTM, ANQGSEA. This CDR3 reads CSVDPLKGTGDKGTEAFF. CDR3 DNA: TGCAGCGTTGACCCCCTGAAGGGGACAGGGGATAAAGGGACTGAAGCTTTCTTT. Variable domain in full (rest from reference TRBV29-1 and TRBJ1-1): SAVISQKPSRDICQRGTSLTIQCQVDSQVTMMFWYRQQPGQSLTLIATANQGSEATYESGFVIDKFPISRPNLTFSTLTVSNMSPEDSSIYLCSVDPLKGTGDKGTEAFFGQGTRLTVV.

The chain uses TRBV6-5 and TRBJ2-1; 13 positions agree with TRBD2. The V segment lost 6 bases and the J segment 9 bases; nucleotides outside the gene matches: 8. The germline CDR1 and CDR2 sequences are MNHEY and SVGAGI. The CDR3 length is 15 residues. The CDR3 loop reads CASRALAGGFSEQFF. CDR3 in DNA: TGTGCCAGCAGGGCACTAGCGGGAGGGTTTAGTGAGCAGTTCTTC.

Written as DNA, the CDR3 is TGCGCCAGCAGCCGACAGGTGCTCGGGAATTCACCCCTCCACTTT. It codes for CASSRQVLGNSPLHF. V usage is TRBV5-1 and J usage is TRBJ1-6, with D possibly TRBD1 on 6 matching bases. The CDR3 is made up of 15 amino acids. The V end lost 4 bases, the J end lost 7 bases, and 15 bases lay between the germline ends. Germline CDR1 SGHRS, CDR2 YFSETQ.

The DNA of the CDR3 is TGTGCCAGCAGTTTAGGGCGAGCCCAGTACTTC. This translates into CASSLGRAQYF. This chain joins TRBV12-3 or TRBV12-4 and TRBJ2-5; D remains unclear. CDR3 size: 11 residues. Trimming took off 1 base at V and 9 bases at J, with 6 bases between the two ends.

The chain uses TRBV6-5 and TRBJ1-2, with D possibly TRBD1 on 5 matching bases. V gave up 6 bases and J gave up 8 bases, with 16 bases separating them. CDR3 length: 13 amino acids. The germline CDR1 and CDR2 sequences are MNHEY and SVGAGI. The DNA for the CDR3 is TGTGCCAGCAGCAGGCTCCAGGGAACCGGCTACACCTTC. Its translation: CASSRLQGTGYTF.

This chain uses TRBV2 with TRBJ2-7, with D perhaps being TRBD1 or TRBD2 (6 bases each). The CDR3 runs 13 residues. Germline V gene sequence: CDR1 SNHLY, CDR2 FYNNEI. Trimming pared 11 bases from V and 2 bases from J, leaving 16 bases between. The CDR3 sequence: CAGGQEVTYEQYF. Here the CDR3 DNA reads TGTGCCGGGGGGCAGGAGGTTACCTACGAGCAGTACTTC. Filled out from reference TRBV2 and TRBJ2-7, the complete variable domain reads EPEVTQTPSHQVTQMGQEVILRCVPISNHLYFYWYRQILGQKVEFLVSFYNNEISEKSEIFDDQFSVERPDGSNFTLKIRSTKLEDSAMYFCAGGQEVTYEQYFGPGTRLTVT.

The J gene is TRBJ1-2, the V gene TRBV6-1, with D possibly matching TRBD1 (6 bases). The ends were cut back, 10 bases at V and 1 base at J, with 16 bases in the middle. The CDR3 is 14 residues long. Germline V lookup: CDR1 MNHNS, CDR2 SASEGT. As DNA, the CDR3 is TGTGCCACGGAGGGGAGGGGACATAACTATGGCTACACCTTC. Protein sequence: CATEGRGHNYGYTF.

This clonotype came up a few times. The CDR3 spells CASSRAPSGSTDTQYF. In DNA, the CDR3 is TGCGCCAGCAGCCGGGCACCTAGCGGATCCACAGATACGCAGTATTTT. The chain combines TRBV4-1 with TRBJ2-3; 7 bases are a match to TRBD2. This CDR3 contains 16 residues. The V and J ends lost 4 bases and 2 bases, in that order; junction bases with no gene match: 9. CDR1 is MGHRA, CDR2 YSYEKL, per germline.

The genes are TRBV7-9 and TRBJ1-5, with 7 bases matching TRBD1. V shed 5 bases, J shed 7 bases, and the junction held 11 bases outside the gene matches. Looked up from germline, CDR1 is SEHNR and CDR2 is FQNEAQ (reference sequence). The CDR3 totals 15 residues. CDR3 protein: CASSTDRERGQPQHF. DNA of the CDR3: TGTGCCAGCAGCACTGACAGGGAAAGAGGACAGCCCCAGCATTTT.

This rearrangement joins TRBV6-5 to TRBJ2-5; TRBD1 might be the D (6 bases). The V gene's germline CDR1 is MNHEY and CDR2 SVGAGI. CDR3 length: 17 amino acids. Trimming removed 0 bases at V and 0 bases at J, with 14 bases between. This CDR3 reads CASSYSHSGAYQETQYF. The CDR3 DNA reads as TGTGCCAGCAGTTACTCACATTCAGGGGCGTACCAAGAGACCCAGTACTTC.

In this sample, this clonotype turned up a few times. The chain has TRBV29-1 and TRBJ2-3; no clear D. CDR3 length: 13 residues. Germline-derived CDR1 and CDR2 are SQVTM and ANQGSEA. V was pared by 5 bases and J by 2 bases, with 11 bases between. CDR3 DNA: TGCAGCGTTTCCGCATTAAACACAGATACGCAGTATTTT. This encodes CSVSALNTDTQYF.

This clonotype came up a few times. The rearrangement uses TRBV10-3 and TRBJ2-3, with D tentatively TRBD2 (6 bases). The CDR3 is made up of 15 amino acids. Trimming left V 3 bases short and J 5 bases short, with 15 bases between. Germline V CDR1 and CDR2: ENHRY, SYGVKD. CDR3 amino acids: CAISDDGTGGDTQYF. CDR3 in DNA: TGTGCCATCAGTGACGACGGGACTGGGGGAGATACGCAGTATTTT.

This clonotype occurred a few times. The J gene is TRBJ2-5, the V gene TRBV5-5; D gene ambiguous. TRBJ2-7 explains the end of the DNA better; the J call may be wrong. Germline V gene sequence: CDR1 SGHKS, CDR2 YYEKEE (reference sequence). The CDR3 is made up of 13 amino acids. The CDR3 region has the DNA TGTGCCAGCAGCCTGACCTCTCTGGGCGAGCAGTACTTC. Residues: CASSLTSLGEQYF.

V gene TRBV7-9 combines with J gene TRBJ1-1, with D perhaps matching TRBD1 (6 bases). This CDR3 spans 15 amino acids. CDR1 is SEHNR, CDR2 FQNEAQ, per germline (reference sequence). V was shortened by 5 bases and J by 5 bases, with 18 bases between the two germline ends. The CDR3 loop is CASSPILGAKTEAFF. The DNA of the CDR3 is TGTGCCAGCAGCCCTATACTGGGGGCGAAAACTGAAGCTTTCTTT.

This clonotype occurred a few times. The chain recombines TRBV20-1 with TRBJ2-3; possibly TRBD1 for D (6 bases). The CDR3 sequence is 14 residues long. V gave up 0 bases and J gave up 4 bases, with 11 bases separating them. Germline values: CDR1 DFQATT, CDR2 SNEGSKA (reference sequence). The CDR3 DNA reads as TGCAGTGCTAGAGACGGACAGATCCCAGATACGCAGTATTTT. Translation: CSARDGQIPDTQYF.